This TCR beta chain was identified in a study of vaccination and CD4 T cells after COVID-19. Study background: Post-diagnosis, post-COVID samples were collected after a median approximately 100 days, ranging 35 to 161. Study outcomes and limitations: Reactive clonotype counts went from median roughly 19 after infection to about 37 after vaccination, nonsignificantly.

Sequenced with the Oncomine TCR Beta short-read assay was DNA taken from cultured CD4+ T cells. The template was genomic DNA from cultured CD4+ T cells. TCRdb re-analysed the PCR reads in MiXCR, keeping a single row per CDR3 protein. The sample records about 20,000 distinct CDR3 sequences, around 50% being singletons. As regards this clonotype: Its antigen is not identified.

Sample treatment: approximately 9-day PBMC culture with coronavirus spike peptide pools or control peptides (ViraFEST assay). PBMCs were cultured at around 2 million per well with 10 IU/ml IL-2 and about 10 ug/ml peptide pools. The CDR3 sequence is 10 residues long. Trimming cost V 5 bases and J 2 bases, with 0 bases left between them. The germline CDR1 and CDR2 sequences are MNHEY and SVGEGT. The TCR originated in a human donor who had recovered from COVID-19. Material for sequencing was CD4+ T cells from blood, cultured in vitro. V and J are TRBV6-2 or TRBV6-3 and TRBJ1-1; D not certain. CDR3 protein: CASSNTEAFF. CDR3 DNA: TGTGCCAGCAGTAACACTGAAGCTTTCTTT.